This T cell receptor (beta chain) was captured in a study of cytomegalovirus exposure and HLA in healthy donors. As for this clone: Its target is unknown.

At sampling all donors were nominally healthy, likely with unrecorded immune exposures. The PCR had 60 Vbeta and 13 Jbeta primers. Original methodology: Later reanalysis found approximately 76 million unique TCR beta chains, around 10 million of them shared. The method was immunoSEQ multiplex PCR; TCRdb's version includes in-frame clones alone and lacks a portion of them. D and trimming were read from the DNA, whereas the V and J calls and clone size are those reported in that table. This table holds over 150,000 clones, 55% to 70% found once. Broader study findings: The classifier reportedly diagnosed cytomegalovirus status with high specificity and sensitivity. Later work associated 16,951 TCR beta sequences with HLA alleles at 0.05 false discovery rate.

The sequenced sample consisted of PBMCs. This clonotype was sampled from a woman between 35 and 50 years old in good health and CMV-seropositive.

CDR3 coding DNA: TGTGCCAGCAGCTTAATGTCACAAGAGACCCAGTACTTC. Translating gives CASSLMSQETQYF. The gene calls are TRBV7-6 and TRBJ2-5; no reliable D call. CDR3 length: 13 residues. The V and J ends lost 2 bases and 2 bases respectively, with 6 bases between them. Germline lookup yields CDR1 SGHVS and CDR2 FNYEAQ.